This T cell receptor (beta chain) is drawn from a study of blood T cell repertoires in COVID-19. Overall study: Collection of acute and convalescent COVID-19 samples took place in the United States, Italy and Spain.

The sample holds one count of this clone. Germline V lookup: CDR1 MNHEY, CDR2 SMNVEV (reference sequence). There are 13 residues in the CDR3. The V segment lost 3 bases and the J segment 10 bases; nucleotides outside the gene matches: 3. Per the original methods: Amplification of reference gene primers was used by the study to estimate nucleated cell counts. The protocol was immunoSEQ multiplex PCR, while the TCRdb copy is restricted to in-frame clones and leaves out a portion. That table gives V, J and clone size, and the DNA gave D and trimming. Of under 200,000 clones in the sample, 75% to 95% were seen once.

This chain uses TRBV27 with TRBJ1-6; 7 bases fit TRBD1. The source is a man aged 50 or older with acute or convalescent COVID-19. The sequenced sample consisted of peripheral blood. The CDR3 loop is CASSFRQGSPLHF. The CDR3 DNA reads TGTGCCAGCAGTTTCCGACAGGGCTCACCCCTCCACTTT.